Listed below are T cell receptor beta chains from one sample, sequenced in a study of cytomegalovirus exposure and HLA in healthy donors. Sequencing was performed with immunoSEQ multiplex PCR; in TCRdb, only in-frame clones are kept and a portion is missing. In the table there are some 110,000 clones, more than 55% of which are singletons. Specimen: PBMCs. The receptors shown here come from a man aged 18-30 years in good health and CMV-seronegative. The CDR3 runs from the conserved cysteine through the conserved F or W. The D gene is left open where the match is weak. Rows may omit the clone size; those that give it use once, few, many or a size class.

V gene,J gene,clone size,D gene,CDR3 DNA,CDR3 protein
TRBV29-1,TRBJ1-5,NA,NA,TGCAGCGTAGGGACACACGATAGCAATCAGCCCCAGCATTTT,CSVGTHDSNQPQHF
TRBV19,TRBJ1-2,NA,NA,TGTGCCAGTAGTATTAGGGGGGGCGCTGGCTATGGCTACACCTTC,CASSIRGGAGYGYTF
TRBV19,TRBJ1-1,few,NA,TGTGCCAGTAGTAGAGGACAGAACACCCTTCCGAACACTGAAGCTTTCTTT,CASSRGQNTLPNTEAFF
TRBV11-2,TRBJ2-5,NA,NA,TGTGCCAGCAGCCCAGGGGCCCACCGACAAGACCAAGAGACCCAGTACTTC,CASSPGAHRQDQETQYF
TRBV6-6,TRBJ2-5,NA,NA,TGTGCCAGCAGTTATTTGTCTCAGCAAGAGACCCAGTACTTC,CASSYLSQQETQYF
TRBV5-3,TRBJ1-5,NA,TRBD1,TGTGCCAGAAGCAACCGAGATGGACAGGACAATCAGCCCCAGCATTTT,CARSNRDGQDNQPQHF
TRBV6-1,TRBJ1-2,NA,NA,TGTGCCAGCAGTGAAGCGCTTCCGGGGACGGGACTCTACACCTTC,CASSEALPGTGLYTF
TRBV10-3,TRBJ2-1,NA,NA,TGTGCCATCAGTGAAAGTGGCAGGGGGGTTTCGCGTGAGCAGTTCTTC,CAISESGRGVSREQFF
TRBV7-9,TRBJ2-5,NA,NA,TGTGCCAGCAGCCCACTGACAGGGCGGGGGACCCAGTACTTC,CASSPLTGRGTQYF
TRBV7-9,TRBJ2-2,NA,NA,TGTGCCAGCAGCTTGACAGCGAACACCGGGGAGCTGTTTTTT,CASSLTANTGELFF
TRBV30,TRBJ2-1,NA,TRBD2,TGTGCCTGGAGTGTCCGTGGCGGGGGGGCCAATGAGCAGTTCTTC,CAWSVRGGGANEQFF
TRBV28,TRBJ2-2,few,NA,TGTGCCAGCAGTTTTAGTCGGGGGACGAGGACCGGGGAGCTGTTTTTT,CASSFSRGTRTGELFF
TRBV2,TRBJ2-7,NA,TRBD1,TGTGCCAGCACCCGTGGACAGGATTCCTACGAGCAGTACTTC,CASTRGQDSYEQYF
TRBV7-9,TRBJ1-5,NA,TRBD1,TGTGCCAGCAGCCCTTCCCGGGACAGCTATAGCAATCAGCCCCAGCATTTT,CASSPSRDSYSNQPQHF
TRBV7-9,TRBJ1-4,NA,TRBD1,TGTGCCAGCAGCTTAACAGGGGGCGCGGTAGAAAAACTGTTTTTT,CASSLTGGAVEKLFF
TRBV29-1,TRBJ2-1,few,NA,TGCAGCGTTGAAGCGGGAGCTCTTTGGGAGCAGTTCTTC,CSVEAGALWEQFF
TRBV30,TRBJ2-5,once,TRBD2,TGTGCCTGGAGTCGACTAGCGGGTCAGACCCAGTACTTC,CAWSRLAGQTQYF
TRBV29-1,TRBJ2-7,NA,TRBD2,TGCAGCTCCGGCGGGGCGGGAGCGAGCGAGCAGTACTTC,CSSGGAGASEQYF
TRBV7-9,TRBJ2-7,NA,TRBD2,TGTGCCAGCAGCTTTAGCGGGAGGTTTTACGAGCAGTACTTC,CASSFSGRFYEQYF
TRBV25-1,TRBJ2-7,few,NA,TGTGCCAGTTCCCGGGCCTACGAGCAGTACTTC,CASSRAYEQYF
TRBV29-1,TRBJ2-7,NA,NA,TGCAGCGCCGCGACGGCTAGAGGTGCGGGACGGGGGGAGCAGTACTTC,CSAATARGAGRGEQYF
TRBV6-6,TRBJ1-2,NA,NA,TGTGCCACCTCGGGTAGAGGGTTTGACTATGGCTACACCTTC,CATSGRGFDYGYTF
TRBV6-5,TRBJ2-7,NA,TRBD2,TGTTCCAGCAGTTATCTAGCGGAGTCAAAGTACGAGCAGTACTTC,CSSSYLAESKYEQYF
TRBV10-1,TRBJ1-1,few,NA,TGCGCCAGCAGTGAGTCTAGTACAGCTCTTAGAAGGAACACTGAAGCTTTCTTT,CASSESSTALRRNTEAFF
TRBV7-9,TRBJ2-2,few,NA,TGTGCCAGCAACCCGGGACTTTACACCGGGGAGCTGTTTTTT,CASNPGLYTGELFF
TRBV2,TRBJ2-3,NA,TRBD2,TGTGCCAGCAGCGACACCCTAGGGAGGGGCACAGATACGCAGTATTTT,CASSDTLGRGTDTQYF
TRBV6-6,TRBJ2-7,once,NA,TGTGCCAGCAGCCTTAGGGACTTTTCCTACGAGCAGTACTTC,CASSLRDFSYEQYF